This T cell receptor (beta chain) emerged from a study of blood T cell repertoires in COVID-19. In the study overall: Spain, Italy and the United States supplied samples that represented acute and convalescent COVID-19. Sources were T cells, B-cell-depleted T cells, or PBMCs; the material itself was cDNA or gDNA.

Original analysis: Researchers report that nucleated cell counts were estimated from reference gene primer amplification. The table came from immunoSEQ multiplex PCR; TCRdb's copy has only in-frame clones and leaves some out. V, J and clone size are taken as reported in that table, and D and trimming were inferred from the DNA itself. The sample records some 110,000 clones, around 80% being singletons. Germline values: CDR1 SQVTM, CDR2 ANQGSEA. The CDR3 contains 15 residues. V shed 7 bases, J shed 5 bases, and the junction held 12 bases outside the gene matches. Sequencing used peripheral blood. The receptor was isolated from a woman older than 75 with acute or convalescent COVID-19. The V and J genes are TRBV29-1 and TRBJ2-3; 10 bases are a match to TRBD2. CDR3 protein: CSAVSLAGAGDTQYF. CDR3 coding DNA: TGCAGCGCCGTTTCGCTAGCGGGAGCTGGAGATACGCAGTATTTT.